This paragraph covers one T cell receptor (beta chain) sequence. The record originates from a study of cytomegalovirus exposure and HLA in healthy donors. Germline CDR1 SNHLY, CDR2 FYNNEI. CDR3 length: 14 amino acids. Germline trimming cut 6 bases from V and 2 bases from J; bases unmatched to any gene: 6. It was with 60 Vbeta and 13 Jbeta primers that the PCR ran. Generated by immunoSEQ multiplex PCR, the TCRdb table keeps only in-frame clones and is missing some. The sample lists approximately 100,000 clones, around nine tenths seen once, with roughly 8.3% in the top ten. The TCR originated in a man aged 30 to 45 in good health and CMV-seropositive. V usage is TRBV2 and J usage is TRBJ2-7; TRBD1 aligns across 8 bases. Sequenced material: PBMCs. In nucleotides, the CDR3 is TGTGCCAGCAGCGGACAGGGTACCCCCTACGAGCAGTACTTC. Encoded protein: CASSGQGTPYEQYF.